The rows below give T cell receptor beta chains drawn from one sample of a study of cytomegalovirus exposure and HLA in healthy donors. The table came from immunoSEQ multiplex PCR; TCRdb's copy has only in-frame clones and leaves some out. The sample shows over 110,000 clones, 78% of them seen only once. The sample comprised PBMCs. The origin of the receptors is a woman aged 18-29 years in good health and CMV-seropositive. CDR3s include the opening cysteine and the closing phenylalanine or tryptophan. The D gene is left open where the match is weak. Rows may omit the clone size; those that give it use once, few, many or a size class.

J gene	V gene	clone size	D gene	CDR3 protein	CDR3 DNA
TRBJ1-1	TRBV29-1	once	NA	CSVGRATEAFF	TGCAGCGTTGGGAGGGCCACTGAAGCTTTCTTT
TRBJ2-7	TRBV6-1	NA	NA	CASRIVYEQYF	TGTGCCAGCAGGATAGTCTACGAGCAGTACTTC
TRBJ2-1	TRBV11-2	once	NA	CASSFGVGNEQFF	TGTGCCAGCAGCTTCGGTGTCGGTAATGAGCAGTTCTTC
TRBJ1-1	TRBV6-5	NA	TRBD1	CASSWTGATEAFF	TGTGCCAGCAGTTGGACAGGGGCCACTGAAGCTTTCTTT
TRBJ2-7	TRBV4-1	NA	NA	CASSLGPGNEQYF	TGCGCCAGCAGCCTTGGTCCGGGGAACGAGCAGTACTTC
TRBJ1-1	TRBV5-1	few	NA	CASSLGGGQQNTEAFF	TGCGCCAGCAGCTTGGGGGGAGGTCAGCAGAACACTGAAGCTTTCTTT
TRBJ1-1	TRBV7-9	NA	NA	CASSFPRGVNTEAFF	TGTGCCAGCAGCTTCCCTCGGGGGGTCAACACTGAAGCTTTCTTT
TRBJ1-5	TRBV5-8	NA	TRBD1	CASSYPPGQGINQPQHF	TGTGCCAGCAGCTACCCCCCGGGACAGGGAATCAATCAGCCCCAGCATTTT
TRBJ1-5	TRBV10-3	once	TRBD1	CATTPGTGFSNQPQHF	TGTGCCACCACTCCCGGGACAGGGTTTAGCAATCAGCCCCAGCATTTT
TRBJ2-1	TRBV19	NA	NA	CASSTLGQAEEQFF	TGTGCCAGTAGTACCCTGGGGCAGGCGGAGGAGCAGTTCTTC
TRBJ2-7	TRBV10-3	NA	NA	CAISEILEYEQYF	TGTGCCATCAGTGAGATCCTAGAGTACGAGCAGTACTTC
TRBJ1-2	TRBV19	NA	TRBD1	CASSKRTGNEGDYGYTF	TGTGCCAGTAGTAAGAGGACAGGGAACGAGGGAGACTATGGCTACACCTTC
TRBJ1-2	TRBV7-9	few	NA	CASSLEAADGYTF	TGTGCCAGCAGCTTAGAGGCGGCGGATGGCTACACCTTC
TRBJ2-6	TRBV19	few	NA	CASAYSGANVLTF	TGTGCCAGCGCCTACTCTGGGGCCAACGTCCTGACTTTC
TRBJ2-2	TRBV19	NA	TRBD1	CASSIGTGGRSGELFF	TGTGCCAGTAGTATAGGAACAGGGGGAAGGAGCGGGGAGCTGTTTTTT
TRBJ2-7	TRBV6-5	few	TRBD1	CASRPGQFAEQYF	TGTGCCAGCAGACCGGGACAGTTCGCCGAGCAGTACTTC
TRBJ2-7	TRBV7-9	NA	TRBD2	CASSRTSGGHEQYF	TGTGCCAGCAGTCGGACTAGCGGCGGCCACGAGCAGTACTTC
TRBJ1-6	TRBV23-1	NA	TRBD1	CARDRGCGDNSPLHF	TGCGCCAGAGACAGGGGATGCGGAGATAATTCACCCCTCCACTTT
TRBJ1-2	TRBV27	NA	TRBD1	CASSLGVRGGVNGYTF	TGTGCCAGCAGTTTAGGGGTTAGAGGGGGCGTTAATGGCTACACCTTC
TRBJ2-2	TRBV6-5	NA	NA	CASSYGGGTGELFF	TGTGCCAGCAGTTATGGGGGAGGCACCGGGGAGCTGTTTTTT
TRBJ1-2	TRBV29-1	NA	NA	CSVDSGNYGYTF	TGCAGCGTTGATAGCGGTAACTATGGCTACACCTTC
TRBJ2-7	TRBV19	once	NA	CASSISGSYEQYF	TGTGCCAGTAGTATCAGCGGTTCCTACGAGCAGTACTTC
TRBJ1-2	TRBV5-1	NA	NA	CASSPASGVGGYTF	TGCGCCAGCAGCCCCGCCTCGGGGGTGGGTGGCTACACCTTC
TRBJ2-2	TRBV4-1	once	TRBD2	CASSPGLAGELFF	TGCGCCAGCAGCCCAGGACTAGCCGGGGAGCTGTTTTTT
TRBJ1-1	TRBV10-2	NA	NA	CATTTTGSKAEAFF	TGCGCCACGACGACCACAGGGTCGAAGGCTGAAGCTTTCTTT
TRBJ2-1	TRBV6-5	NA	TRBD2	CASSLLAGARVEQFF	TGTGCCAGCAGCCTACTAGCGGGGGCTCGCGTTGAGCAGTTCTTC
TRBJ2-1	TRBV2	NA	NA	CAGDSHNEQFF	TGTGCCGGAGACAGCCACAATGAGCAGTTCTTC
TRBJ1-1	TRBV5-1	NA	NA	CASSLEGVAEAFF	TGCGCCAGCAGCTTGGAAGGGGTCGCTGAAGCTTTCTTT
TRBJ1-2	TRBV6-5	NA	NA	CASSYLPRGYYGYTF	TGTGCCAGCAGTTACCTTCCTCGGGGGTACTATGGCTACACCTTC
TRBJ1-5	TRBV19	few	NA	CASRLDRLSNQPQHF	TGTGCCAGCAGACTTGACAGGTTGAGCAATCAGCCCCAGCATTTT
TRBJ1-1	TRBV10-2	NA	NA	CASSENFGQKEAFF	TGCGCCAGCAGTGAGAATTTTGGGCAGAAGGAAGCTTTCTTT
TRBJ2-1	TRBV7-9	NA	TRBD1	CASSLTKGQGYNEQFF	TGTGCCAGCAGCTTAACAAAGGGACAGGGTTACAATGAGCAGTTCTTC
TRBJ1-6	TRBV28	NA	NA	CASSLLVSPLHF	TGTGCCAGCAGTTTATTAGTTTCACCCCTCCACTTT
TRBJ2-3	TRBV19	NA	TRBD1	CASSLYRGRTDTQYF	TGTGCCAGTAGTCTGTACAGGGGTCGCACGGATACGCAGTATTTT
TRBJ2-3	TRBV4-3	once	TRBD2	CASSQERGGGSTDTQYF	TGCGCCAGCAGCCAGGAACGGGGGGGTGGGAGCACAGATACGCAGTATTTT
TRBJ1-6	TRBV6-6	NA	TRBD1	CASSSTGANSPLHF	TGTGCCAGCAGTTCGACAGGGGCCAATTCACCCCTCCACTTT
TRBJ1-4	TRBV6-1	once	TRBD1	CASSEARTGRNEKLFF	TGTGCCAGCAGTGAAGCTAGGACAGGGCGGAATGAAAAACTGTTTTTT
TRBJ1-2	TRBV30	NA	TRBD1	CAWSASPGTGATNYGYTF	TGTGCCTGGAGTGCCTCGCCCGGGACAGGGGCTACTAACTATGGCTACACCTTC